This T cell receptor (beta chain) originates from a study of blood T cells in healthy people across ages. Overall study findings and caveats: Both naive CD4+ cell counts and diversity were greater in long-lived donors than in aged donors. A roughly linear age-dependent decrease characterized TCR beta diversity per million T cells.

CDR3 length: 14 amino acids. The J segment lost 2 bases and the V segment lost 4 bases, leaving 4 bases of the junction unmatched. Germline V gene data show CDR1 as DFQATT and CDR2 as SNEGSKA (reference sequence). For the second PCR, which ran for about 6 to 12 cycles, a sample-barcoded 5' primer and a J-beta primer mix were used. Unique molecular identifiers of 12 random nucleotides labeled each cDNA. From each sample, at least 3 million paired-end reads containing CDR3 were obtained. TCRdb fed the 5' RACE reads into MiXCR, producing one record per CDR3 protein. In the table there are roughly 1.5 million distinct CDR3 sequences, approximately 43% of which are singletons. This clonotype was detected a few times. Its matching antigen is unknown.

The rearrangement links TRBV20-1 to TRBJ2-1; TRBD2 aligns across 8 bases. This clonotype originated in a woman under 30 in good health. The sample comprised blood. CDR3 coding DNA: TGCAGTGCTAAGCGGGGGTTTCCCTACAATGAGCAGTTCTTC. Amino acid sequence: CSAKRGFPYNEQFF.